This T cell receptor (beta chain) is from a study of identical twins. Findings of the study overall: The study found excess low generation probability among twin-shared out-of-frame alpha sequences. Within cord blood, abundant beta clonotypes carried fewer insertions, but memory repertoires showed no such trend.

This clonotype appeared a single time. Antigen unknown. This CDR3 is 12 amino acids long. CDR1 is KGHDR and CDR2 is SFDVKD in the germline V gene. V was shortened by 10 bases and J by 7 bases, with 12 bases between the two germline ends. Template switching added a universal primer site, and cDNA bore unique molecular identifiers. TCRdb itself ran the 5' RACE reads through MiXCR, one entry per CDR3 protein. Among around 480,000 distinct CDR3 sequences, approximately 15% were seen once, and the ten largest hold around 0.57%. This sample also appeared in a second study, on yellow fever vaccine responses in identical twins.

This sequence was found in a woman aged 18 to 35 in good health. The specimen sequenced was CD4+ T cells sorted from blood. The chain recombines TRBV24-1 with TRBJ2-2; D unclear. CDR3 nucleotides: TGTGCCACTGTATCTTCGGTCGGGGAGCTGTTTTTT. Its translation: CATVSSVGELFF.